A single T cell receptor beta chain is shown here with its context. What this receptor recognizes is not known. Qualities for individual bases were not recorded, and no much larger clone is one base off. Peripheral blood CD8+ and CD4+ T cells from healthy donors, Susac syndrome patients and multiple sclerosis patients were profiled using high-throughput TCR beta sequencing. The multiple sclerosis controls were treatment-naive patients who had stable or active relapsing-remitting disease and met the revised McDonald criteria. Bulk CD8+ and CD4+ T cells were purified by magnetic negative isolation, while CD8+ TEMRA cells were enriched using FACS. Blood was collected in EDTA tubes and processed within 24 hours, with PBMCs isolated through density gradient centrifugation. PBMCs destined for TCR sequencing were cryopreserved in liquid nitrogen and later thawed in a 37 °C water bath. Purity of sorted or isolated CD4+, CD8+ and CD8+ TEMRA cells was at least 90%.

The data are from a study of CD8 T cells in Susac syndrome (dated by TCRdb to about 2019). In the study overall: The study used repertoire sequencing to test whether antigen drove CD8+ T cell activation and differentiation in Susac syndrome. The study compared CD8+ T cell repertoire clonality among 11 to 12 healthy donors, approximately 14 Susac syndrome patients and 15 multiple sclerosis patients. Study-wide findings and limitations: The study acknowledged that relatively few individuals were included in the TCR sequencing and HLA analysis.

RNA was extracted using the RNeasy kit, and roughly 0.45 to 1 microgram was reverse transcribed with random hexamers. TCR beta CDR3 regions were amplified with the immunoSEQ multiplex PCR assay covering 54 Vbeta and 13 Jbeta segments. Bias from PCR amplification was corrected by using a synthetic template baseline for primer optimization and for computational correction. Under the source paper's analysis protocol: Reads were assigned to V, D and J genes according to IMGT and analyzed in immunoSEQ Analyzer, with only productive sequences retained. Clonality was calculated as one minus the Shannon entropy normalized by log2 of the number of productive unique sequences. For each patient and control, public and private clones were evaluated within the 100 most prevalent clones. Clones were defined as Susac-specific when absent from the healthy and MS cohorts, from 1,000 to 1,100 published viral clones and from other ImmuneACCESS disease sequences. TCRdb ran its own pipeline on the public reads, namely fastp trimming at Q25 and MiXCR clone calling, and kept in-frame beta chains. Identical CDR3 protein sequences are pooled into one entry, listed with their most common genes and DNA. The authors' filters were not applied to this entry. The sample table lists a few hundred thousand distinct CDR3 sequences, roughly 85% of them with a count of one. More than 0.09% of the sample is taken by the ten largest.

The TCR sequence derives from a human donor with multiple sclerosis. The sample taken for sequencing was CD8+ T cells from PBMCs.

The nucleotide sequence reads TGTGCCAGCACAGGGGTTTCCTACGAGCAGTACTTC. It is translated as CASTGVSYEQYF. The sequence joins TRBV2 to TRBJ2-7; possibly the D gene is TRBD1, per 6 matching bases. CDR1 and CDR2 are read off the germline V gene as SNHLY and FYNNEI. There are 12 amino acids in the CDR3, from cysteine to phenylalanine inclusive. CDR3 DNA only is kept here, 36 bases in frame from base 1. V and J lose 7 bases and 1 base, and a span of 8 bases separates them.